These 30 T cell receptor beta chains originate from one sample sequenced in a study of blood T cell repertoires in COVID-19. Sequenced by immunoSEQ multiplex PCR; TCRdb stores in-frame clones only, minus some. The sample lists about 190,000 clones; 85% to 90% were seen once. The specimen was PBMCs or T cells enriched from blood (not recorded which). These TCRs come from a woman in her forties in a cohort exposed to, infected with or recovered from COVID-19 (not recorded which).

The CDR3 nucleotides read TGCAGCGTTGAAGATCTGGGCGGGGAGAACACTGAAGCTTTCTTT. This encodes CSVEDLGGENTEAFF. V and J are TRBV29-1 and TRBJ1-1, with D uncertain. The ends were cut back, 0 bases at V and 1 base at J, with 12 bases in the middle. The CDR3 has 15 residues. Per the germline V gene, CDR1 is SQVTM and CDR2 is ANQGSEA. Supplemented by reference TRBV29-1 and TRBJ1-1, the full variable domain reads SAVISQKPSRDICQRGTSLTIQCQVDSQVTMMFWYRQQPGQSLTLIATANQGSEATYESGFVIDKFPISRPNLTFSTLTVSNMSPEDSSIYLCSVEDLGGENTEAFFGQGTRLTVV.

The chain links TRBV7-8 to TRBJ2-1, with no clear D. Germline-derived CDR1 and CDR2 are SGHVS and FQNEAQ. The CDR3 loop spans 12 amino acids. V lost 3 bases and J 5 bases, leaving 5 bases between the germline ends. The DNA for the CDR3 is TGTGCCAGCAGCTTCTACCACAATGAGCAGTTCTTC. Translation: CASSFYHNEQFF.

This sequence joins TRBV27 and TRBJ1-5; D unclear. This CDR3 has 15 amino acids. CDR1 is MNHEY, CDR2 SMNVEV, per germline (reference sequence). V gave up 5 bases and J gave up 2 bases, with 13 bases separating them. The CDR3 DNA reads TGTGCCAGCAGTAACACGGGTTGGGGCAATCAGCCCCAGCATTTT. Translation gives CASSNTGWGNQPQHF.

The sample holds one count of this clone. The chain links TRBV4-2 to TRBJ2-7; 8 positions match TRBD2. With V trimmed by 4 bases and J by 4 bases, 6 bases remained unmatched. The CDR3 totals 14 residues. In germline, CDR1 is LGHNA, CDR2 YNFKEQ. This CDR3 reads CASSLGLDVYEQYF. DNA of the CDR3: TGTGCCAGCAGCCTGGGACTAGACGTGTACGAGCAGTACTTC.

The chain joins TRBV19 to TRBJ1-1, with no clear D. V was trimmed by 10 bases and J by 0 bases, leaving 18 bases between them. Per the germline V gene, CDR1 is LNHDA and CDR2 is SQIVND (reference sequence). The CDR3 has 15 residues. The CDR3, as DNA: TGTGCCACCACCTGGTACCGGGAAATGAACACTGAAGCTTTCTTT. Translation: CATTWYREMNTEAFF.

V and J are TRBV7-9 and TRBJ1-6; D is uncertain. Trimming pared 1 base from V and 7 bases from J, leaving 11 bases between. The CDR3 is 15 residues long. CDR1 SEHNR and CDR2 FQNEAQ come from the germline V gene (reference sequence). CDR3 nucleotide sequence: TGTGCCAGCAGCTTAGGCCCTACCGCAAATTCACCCCTCCACTTT. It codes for CASSLGPTANSPLHF.

This CDR3 is CASSQDRRGGAKSYGYTF. CDR3 bases: TGCGCCAGCAGCCAAGATAGGAGAGGAGGGGCCAAATCCTATGGCTACACCTTC. This chain uses TRBV4-1 with TRBJ1-2; TRBD1 might be the D (5 bases). V was clipped by 0 bases and J by 4 bases, with 21 bases between them. The CDR3 has 18 amino acids. Germline V gene data show CDR1 as MGHRA and CDR2 as YSYEKL.

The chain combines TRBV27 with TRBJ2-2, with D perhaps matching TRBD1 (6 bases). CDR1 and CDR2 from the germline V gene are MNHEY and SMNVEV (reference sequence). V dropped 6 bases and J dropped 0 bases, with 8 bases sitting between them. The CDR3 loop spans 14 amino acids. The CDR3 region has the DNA TGTGCCAGCAGGACAGGCCCGAACACCGGGGAGCTGTTTTTT. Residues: CASRTGPNTGELFF.

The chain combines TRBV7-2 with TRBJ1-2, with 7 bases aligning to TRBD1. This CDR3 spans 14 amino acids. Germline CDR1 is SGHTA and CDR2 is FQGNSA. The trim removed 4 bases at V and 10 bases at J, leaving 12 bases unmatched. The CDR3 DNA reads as TGTGCCAGCAGCTATACTCCCGACAGGGCGGACTACACCTTC. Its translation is CASSYTPDRADYTF.

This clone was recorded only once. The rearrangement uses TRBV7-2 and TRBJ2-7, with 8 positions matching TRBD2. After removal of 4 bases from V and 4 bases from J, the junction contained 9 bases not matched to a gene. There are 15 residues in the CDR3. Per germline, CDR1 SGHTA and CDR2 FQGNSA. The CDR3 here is CASSSKFGTSYEQYF. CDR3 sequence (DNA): TGTGCCAGCAGCTCAAAGTTCGGGACTAGTTACGAGCAGTACTTC.

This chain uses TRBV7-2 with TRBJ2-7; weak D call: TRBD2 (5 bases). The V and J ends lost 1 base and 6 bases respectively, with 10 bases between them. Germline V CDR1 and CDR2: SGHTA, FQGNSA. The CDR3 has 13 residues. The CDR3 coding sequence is TGTGCCAGCAGCTTAGGAGGGATAATCGAGCAGTACTTC. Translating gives CASSLGGIIEQYF.

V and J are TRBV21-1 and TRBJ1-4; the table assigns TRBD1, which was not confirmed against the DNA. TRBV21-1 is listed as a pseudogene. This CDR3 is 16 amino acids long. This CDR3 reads CASSKEAGTENEKLFF. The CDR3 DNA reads TGTGCCAGCAGCAAGGAGGCCGGGACAGAGAATGAAAAACTGTTTTTT.

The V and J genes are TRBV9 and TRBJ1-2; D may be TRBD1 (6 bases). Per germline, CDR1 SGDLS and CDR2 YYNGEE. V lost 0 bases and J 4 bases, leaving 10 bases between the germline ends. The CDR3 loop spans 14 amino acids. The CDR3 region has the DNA TGTGCCAGCAGCGTAGAAGGGACACCCTATGGCTACACCTTC. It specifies CASSVEGTPYGYTF.

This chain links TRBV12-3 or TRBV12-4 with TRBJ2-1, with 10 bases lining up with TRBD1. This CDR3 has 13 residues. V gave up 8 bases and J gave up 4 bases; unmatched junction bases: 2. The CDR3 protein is CASRGQGYNEQFF. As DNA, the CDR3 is TGTGCCAGCCGGGGACAGGGGTACAATGAGCAGTTCTTC.

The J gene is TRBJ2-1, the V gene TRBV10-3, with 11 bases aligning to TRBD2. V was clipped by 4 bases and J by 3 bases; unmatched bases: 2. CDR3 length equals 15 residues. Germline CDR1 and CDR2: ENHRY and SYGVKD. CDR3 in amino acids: CAISAGTSGYNEQFF. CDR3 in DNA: TGTGCCATCAGTGCCGGGACTAGCGGCTACAATGAGCAGTTCTTC.

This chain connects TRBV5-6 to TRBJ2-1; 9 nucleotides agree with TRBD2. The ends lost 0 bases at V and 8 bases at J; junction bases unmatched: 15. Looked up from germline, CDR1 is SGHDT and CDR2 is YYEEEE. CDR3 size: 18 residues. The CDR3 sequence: CASSLGGVWRGGRDEQFF. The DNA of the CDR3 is TGTGCCAGCAGCTTGGGAGGAGTTTGGCGGGGGGGCCGAGATGAGCAGTTCTTC.

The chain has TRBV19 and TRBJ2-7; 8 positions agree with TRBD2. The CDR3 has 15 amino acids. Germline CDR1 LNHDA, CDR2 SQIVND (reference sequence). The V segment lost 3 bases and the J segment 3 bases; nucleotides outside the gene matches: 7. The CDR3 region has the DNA TGTGCCAGTAGTATTGCACTAGCGGCCAACTACGAGCAGTACTTC. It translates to CASSIALAANYEQYF.

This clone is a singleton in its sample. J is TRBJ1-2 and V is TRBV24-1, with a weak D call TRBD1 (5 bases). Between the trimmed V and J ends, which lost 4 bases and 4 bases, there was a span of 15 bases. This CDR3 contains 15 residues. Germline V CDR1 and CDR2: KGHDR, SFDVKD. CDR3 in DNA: TGTGCCACCAGTGACCCGCGGCAGGGTGTCTATGGCTACACCTTC. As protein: CATSDPRQGVYGYTF.

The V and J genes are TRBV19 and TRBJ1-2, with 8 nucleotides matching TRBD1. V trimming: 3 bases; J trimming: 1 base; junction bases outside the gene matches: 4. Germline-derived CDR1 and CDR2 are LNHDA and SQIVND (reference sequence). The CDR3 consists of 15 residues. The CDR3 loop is CASSIRDRNNYGYTF. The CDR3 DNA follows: TGTGCCAGTAGTATCCGGGACAGGAATAACTATGGCTACACCTTC.

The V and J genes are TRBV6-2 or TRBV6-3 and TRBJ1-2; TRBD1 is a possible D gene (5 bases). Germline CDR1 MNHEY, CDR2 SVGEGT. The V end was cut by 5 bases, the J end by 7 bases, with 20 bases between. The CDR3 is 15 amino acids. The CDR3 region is CASSRSYRSLGGYTF. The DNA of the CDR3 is TGTGCCAGCAGTCGAAGTTACAGGTCCCTCGGTGGCTACACCTTC.

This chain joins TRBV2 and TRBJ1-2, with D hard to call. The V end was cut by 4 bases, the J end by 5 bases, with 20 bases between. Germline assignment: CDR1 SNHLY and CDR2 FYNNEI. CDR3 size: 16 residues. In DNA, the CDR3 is TGTGCCAGCAGTGTAACCCAGGTGATAGAAGAATATGGCTACACCTTC. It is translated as CASSVTQVIEEYGYTF.

The CDR3 here is CASSHARTSGSLEQFF. In DNA form, the CDR3 reads TGTGCCAGCAGCCACGCCCGGACTAGCGGTTCCCTCGAGCAGTTCTTC. The V gene is TRBV7-8, the J gene TRBJ2-1; 10 nucleotides match TRBD2. The CDR3 is 16 residues long. Losses at the gene ends were 5 bases for V and 10 bases for J; bases not matched to a gene: 14. CDR1 and CDR2 from the germline V gene are SGHVS and FQNEAQ.

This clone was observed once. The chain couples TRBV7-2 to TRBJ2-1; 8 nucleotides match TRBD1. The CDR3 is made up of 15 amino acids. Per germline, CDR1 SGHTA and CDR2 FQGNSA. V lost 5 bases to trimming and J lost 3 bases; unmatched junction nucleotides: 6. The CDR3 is CASSVQGDGYNEQFF. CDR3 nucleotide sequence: TGTGCCAGCAGCGTACAGGGGGATGGCTACAATGAGCAGTTCTTC.

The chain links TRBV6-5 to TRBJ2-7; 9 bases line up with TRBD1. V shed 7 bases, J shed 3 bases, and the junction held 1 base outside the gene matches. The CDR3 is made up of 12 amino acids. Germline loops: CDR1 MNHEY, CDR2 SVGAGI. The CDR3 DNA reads TGTGCCAGCAAGACAGGGGGCTACGAGCAGTACTTC. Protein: CASKTGGYEQYF.

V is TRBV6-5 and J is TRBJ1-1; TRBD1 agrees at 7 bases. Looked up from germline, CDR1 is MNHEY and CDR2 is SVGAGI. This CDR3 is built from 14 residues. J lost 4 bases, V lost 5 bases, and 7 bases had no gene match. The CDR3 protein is CASSIDRVGTEAFF. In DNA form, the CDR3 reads TGTGCCAGCAGTATAGACAGGGTCGGCACTGAAGCTTTCTTT.

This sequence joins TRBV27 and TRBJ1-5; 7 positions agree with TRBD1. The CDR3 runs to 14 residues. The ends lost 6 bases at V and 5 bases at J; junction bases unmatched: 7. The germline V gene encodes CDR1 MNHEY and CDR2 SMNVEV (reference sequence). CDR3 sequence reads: CASSLRQGHQPQHF. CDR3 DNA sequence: TGTGCCAGCAGCCTAAGACAGGGTCATCAGCCCCAGCATTTT.

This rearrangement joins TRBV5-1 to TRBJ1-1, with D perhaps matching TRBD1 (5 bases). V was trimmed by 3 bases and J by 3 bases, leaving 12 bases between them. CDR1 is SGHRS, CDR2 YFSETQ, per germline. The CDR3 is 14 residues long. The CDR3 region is CASSYAGPDTEAFF. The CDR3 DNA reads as TGCGCCAGCAGCTACGCAGGGCCTGACACTGAAGCTTTCTTT.

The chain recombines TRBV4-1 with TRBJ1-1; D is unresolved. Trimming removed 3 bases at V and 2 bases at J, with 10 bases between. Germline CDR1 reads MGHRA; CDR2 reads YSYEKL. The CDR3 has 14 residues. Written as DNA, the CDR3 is TGCGCCAGCAGCCAGCGAGGGTTAAACACTGAAGCTTTCTTT. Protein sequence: CASSQRGLNTEAFF.

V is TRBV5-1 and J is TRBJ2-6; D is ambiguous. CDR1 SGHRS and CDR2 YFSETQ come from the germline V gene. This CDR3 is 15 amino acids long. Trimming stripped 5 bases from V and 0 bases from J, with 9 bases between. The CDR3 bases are TGCGCCAGCAGACCTATTAGCTCTGGGGCCAACGTCCTGACTTTC. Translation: CASRPISSGANVLTF.

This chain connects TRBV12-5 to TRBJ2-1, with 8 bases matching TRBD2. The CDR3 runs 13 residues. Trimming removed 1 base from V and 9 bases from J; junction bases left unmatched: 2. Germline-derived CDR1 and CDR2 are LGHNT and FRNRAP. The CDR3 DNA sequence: TGTGCTAGTGGTTTGGGCGGACTAGCTGAGCAGTTCTTC. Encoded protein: CASGLGGLAEQFF.